A selection of T cell receptor beta chains follows, all from one sample in a study of spatial heterogeneity in lung cancer. TCRdb reprocessed the 5' RACE reads with MiXCR, giving one entry per CDR3 protein. Of some 50,000 distinct CDR3 sequences in the sample, 6% to 9.5% were seen once. This sample comprised PBMCs, obtained at surgery. The receptor source for this set is a female donor with early-stage non-small cell lung cancer. Both conserved end residues are part of each CDR3. Each record gives: D gene, clone size, J gene, V gene, CDR3 protein, CDR3 DNA. A D gene is named only where the DNA matches it firmly. Only part of the rows carry a size: once, few, many, or a class if the clone is expanded.

d_gene: -; abundance: many; j_gene: TRBJ1-5; v_gene: TRBV27; CDR3aa: CASRPSQGSQPQHF; CDR3nt: TGTGCCAGCAGACCCTCTCAGGGCAGTCAGCCCCAGCATTTT
d_gene: TRBD1; abundance: many; j_gene: TRBJ1-6; v_gene: TRBV5-1; CDR3aa: CASRNSGGDDSPLHF; CDR3nt: TGCGCCAGCAGGAATTCAGGGGGCGATGATTCACCCCTCCACTTT
d_gene: -; abundance: few; j_gene: TRBJ2-5; v_gene: TRBV7-6; CDR3aa: CASSPRGGETQYF; CDR3nt: TGTGCCAGCAGCCCCAGGGGCGGGGAGACCCAGTACTTC
d_gene: -; abundance: many; j_gene: TRBJ1-1; v_gene: TRBV12-3/TRBV12-4; CDR3aa: CASSITAGANTEAFF; CDR3nt: TGTGCCAGCAGTATAACCGCGGGTGCGAACACTGAAGCTTTCTTT
d_gene: -; abundance: many; j_gene: TRBJ2-2; v_gene: TRBV3-1; CDR3aa: CASSPRGTGTNTGELFF; CDR3nt: TGTGCCAGCAGCCCCAGAGGAACAGGGACGAACACCGGGGAGCTGTTTTTT
d_gene: -; abundance: many; j_gene: TRBJ2-3; v_gene: TRBV7-2; CDR3aa: CASSEQTGGPDTQYF; CDR3nt: TGTGCCAGCAGCGAACAGACAGGTGGCCCAGATACGCAGTATTTT
d_gene: TRBD1; abundance: -; j_gene: TRBJ2-2; v_gene: TRBV28; CDR3aa: CASRDSTGVTGELFF; CDR3nt: TGTGCCAGCAGAGACTCGACAGGGGTCACCGGGGAGCTGTTTTTT
d_gene: TRBD2; abundance: few; j_gene: TRBJ2-7; v_gene: TRBV28; CDR3aa: CASSPSAVWEGVVYEQYF; CDR3nt: TGTGCCAGCAGTCCCTCCGCGGTGTGGGAGGGAGTAGTCTACGAGCAGTACTTC
d_gene: -; abundance: -; j_gene: TRBJ2-1; v_gene: TRBV6-6; CDR3aa: CASSYSLGYNEQFF; CDR3nt: TGTGCCAGCAGTTACTCGTTGGGGTACAATGAGCAGTTCTTC
d_gene: TRBD2; abundance: many; j_gene: TRBJ2-5; v_gene: TRBV20-1; CDR3aa: CSAPPATSGQETQYF; CDR3nt: TGCAGTGCACCCCCCGCGACTAGCGGCCAAGAGACCCAGTACTTC
d_gene: TRBD1; abundance: -; j_gene: TRBJ2-3; v_gene: TRBV6-1; CDR3aa: CASSEQQGSRDTQYF; CDR3nt: TGTGCCAGCAGTGAACAACAGGGGAGTCGAGATACGCAGTATTTT
d_gene: TRBD1; abundance: few; j_gene: TRBJ2-5; v_gene: TRBV7-9; CDR3aa: CASSALPGQGMETQYF; CDR3nt: TGTGCCAGCAGCGCGTTACCGGGACAGGGGATGGAGACCCAGTACTTC
d_gene: TRBD2; abundance: -; j_gene: TRBJ2-2; v_gene: TRBV12-3/TRBV12-4; CDR3aa: CASSSGGGAGTGELFF; CDR3nt: TGTGCCAGCAGTTCCGGGGGGGGGGCAGGCACCGGGGAGCTGTTTTTT
d_gene: -; abundance: few; j_gene: TRBJ2-3; v_gene: TRBV5-1; CDR3aa: CASSWTDLTDTQYF; CDR3nt: TGCGCCAGCAGCTGGACAGATCTCACAGATACGCAGTATTTT
d_gene: -; abundance: many; j_gene: TRBJ1-2; v_gene: TRBV7-9; CDR3aa: CASSSTTVSYGYTF; CDR3nt: TGTGCCAGCAGCTCCACGACAGTGAGCTATGGCTACACCTTC
d_gene: TRBD1; abundance: few; j_gene: TRBJ2-2; v_gene: TRBV12-3/TRBV12-4; CDR3aa: CASSFGTGRELFF; CDR3nt: TGTGCCAGCAGTTTCGGGACAGGGCGGGAGCTGTTTTTT
d_gene: -; abundance: many; j_gene: TRBJ1-4; v_gene: TRBV9; CDR3aa: CASSQPGGLVEKLFF; CDR3nt: TGTGCCAGCAGCCAGCCCGGGGGGCTCGTGGAAAAACTGTTTTTT
d_gene: TRBD2; abundance: -; j_gene: TRBJ2-1; v_gene: TRBV10-3; CDR3aa: CAISASLAGGPHEQFF; CDR3nt: TGTGCCATCAGTGCCTCACTAGCGGGGGGGCCTCATGAGCAGTTCTTC
d_gene: -; abundance: -; j_gene: TRBJ2-2; v_gene: TRBV7-8; CDR3aa: CASNIEIGPGTGELFF; CDR3nt: TGTGCCAGCAACATCGAAATAGGCCCGGGGACCGGGGAGCTGTTTTTT
d_gene: TRBD2; abundance: -; j_gene: TRBJ2-1; v_gene: TRBV7-9; CDR3aa: CASSASGVVEQFF; CDR3nt: TGTGCCAGCAGCGCTAGCGGGGTTGTTGAGCAGTTCTTC